This TCR beta chain originates from a study of T cells after yellow fever vaccination. TCRdb fed the 5' RACE reads into MiXCR, producing one record per CDR3 protein. The data hold hundreds of thousands of distinct CDR3 sequences, with roughly an eighth observed a single time. J gave up 5 bases and V 6 bases, and 5 bases lay outside the gene matches. The CDR3 length is 13 residues. CDR1 and CDR2 (germline): SGHTA, FQGNSA. This clonotype was recorded a few times. The source was PBMCs, collected on the day of the yellow fever booster vaccination. The TCR originated in a man aged 30-40 years who received the YFV17D yellow fever vaccine. The chain has TRBV7-2 and TRBJ1-1; 8 nucleotides align to TRBD1. DNA for the CDR3: TGTGCCAGCAGGTACAGACAGGGGACTGAAGCTTTCTTT. Residues: CASRYRQGTEAFF.